This T cell receptor (beta chain) was sequenced in a study of vaccination effects on CD4 cells after COVID-19. About the research overall: Post-vaccine sampling occurred a median 72 days after the second dose. Study observations and caveats: Clones of infection and vaccine origin contracted markedly late after vaccination.

CDR3 length equals 13 residues. Viral peptide pools were used in the ViraFEST assay to expand antigen-specific CD4+ T cells, and sequencing came afterward. Following culture for about ten days, CD4+ T cells were isolated. BNT162b2 vaccine or mRNA-1273 vaccine was given to participants in two doses. Among the vaccine recipients, none had a prior SARS-CoV-2 infection, and nucleocapsid antibodies were negative. They grew over 1.5 million PBMC in each well, adding 9.5 to 10 IU/ml IL-2 and about 9.9 ug/ml peptides. A few counts support this clone. Antigen specificity is unknown. The assay was immunoSEQ multiplex PCR, and TCRdb's table has in-frame clones only and misses some. The sample lists about 24,000 clones, over 70% seen once, with roughly 20% in the top ten.

The source of this sequence is a human donor who received a COVID-19 vaccine. V is TRBV1 and J is TRBJ2-7; the DNA was not used to check the table's D call, TRBD1. TRBV1 is flagged as a pseudogene. The sequencing here drew on CD4+ T cells from PBMCs cultured with HCoV-NL63 spike peptides, taken after COVID-19 vaccination. The CDR3 bases are TGCACCAGCAGCCCTAGAGGGGGCTACGAGCAGTACTTC. Protein product: CTSSPRGGYEQYF.